This TCR beta chain came from a study of cytomegalovirus exposure and HLA in healthy donors (dated by TCRdb to about 2017). Study-level background: The 700 or so repertoires of the first cohort and the 120 validation repertoires were produced on the same platform, according to a later analysis. A separate validation cohort of approximately 130 different subjects was used in addition to the roughly 700-subject first cohort. The study aimed to test whether cataloging public T cell receptors could reveal signatures of past pathogen exposure. High-throughput TCR immunosequencing, statistical association of individual TCRs with disease status, and machine learning were combined to predict cytomegalovirus infection status.

The donors were included in the validation cohort of over a hundred subjects, a group kept apart from the roughly 670-subject first cohort. The library was prepared using the immunoSEQ multiplex PCR assay. Per the authors' processing: A statistical classification framework was built for diagnosing cytomegalovirus status from the catalog of TCR beta chain sequences. TCRdb obtained this table from immuneACCESS and retained in-frame rearrangements with V and J assigned. These tables miss some clones; where compared with another copy, unresolved V genes account for less than half of the shortfall, and the remainder is unexplained. The D gene and trimming were derived from the DNA, and the V and J assignments and clone size from that table. The sample yields some 130,000 clones; 89% were counted once. Approximately 1.2% of the sample is in the top ten clones. V lost 8 bases and J lost 1 base; the stretch between them is 8 bases long. The CDR3, cysteine through phenylalanine, is 12 amino acids long. The kept DNA is CDR3 alone, 36 bases in frame from the first base. The germline V gene supplies CDR1 MNHNS and CDR2 SASEGT.

In regard to this clone: This clone's antigen is unknown. No qualities accompany the bases; no much larger clone lies one base away.

The paper's findings and limits, for the study overall: A later analysis lacked HLA typing for the validation cohort, so it scored co-occurrence in that cohort across all 110 or so repertoires. The authors suggested that the approach could potentially be extended to other disease states and immunological phenotypes. Most TCR sequences were seen in very few donors, while some public TCRs were found in many individuals. In the study, 150 to 200 TCR beta chains were listed as associated with cytomegalovirus. Subsequent analysis determined that TCRs grouped into clusters in the first cohort also showed a tendency toward co-occurrence across the 120 or so validation repertoires, and 94% of cluster scores exceeded 0. The classifier was reported to diagnose cytomegalovirus status with high specificity and sensitivity in both the original and validation cohorts. Three of the identified cytomegalovirus-associated TCR beta chains were confirmed in vitro to be specific for cytomegalovirus antigens.

This sequence was found in a woman aged 18-29 years in good health and CMV-seronegative. The sequence links TRBV6-1 to TRBJ2-5, with a weak D call of TRBD2 (6 bases match). Sequencing used PBMCs. The nucleotide sequence reads TGTGCCAGCCGGGGGAGCCAAGAGACCCAGTACTTC. This encodes CASRGSQETQYF.